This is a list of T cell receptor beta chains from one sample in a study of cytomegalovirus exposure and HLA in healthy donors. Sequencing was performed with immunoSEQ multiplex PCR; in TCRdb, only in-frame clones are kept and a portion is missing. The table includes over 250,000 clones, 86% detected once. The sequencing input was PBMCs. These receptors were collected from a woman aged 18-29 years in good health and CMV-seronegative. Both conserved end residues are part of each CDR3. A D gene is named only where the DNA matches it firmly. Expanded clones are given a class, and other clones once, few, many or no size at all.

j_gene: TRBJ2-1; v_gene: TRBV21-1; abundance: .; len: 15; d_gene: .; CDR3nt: TGTGCCAGCAGCAATGCCGGACTAGCGGGAGATGAGCAGTTCTTC; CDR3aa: CASSNAGLAGDEQFF
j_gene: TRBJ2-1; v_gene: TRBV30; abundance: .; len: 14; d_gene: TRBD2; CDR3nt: TGTGCCTGGAAAAAGGGACTACTTCGGACTGAGCAGTTCTTC; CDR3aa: CAWKKGLLRTEQFF
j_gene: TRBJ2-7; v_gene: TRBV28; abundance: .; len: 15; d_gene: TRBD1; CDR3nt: TGTGCCAGCAGGACAGGGGGGGCTCCCTCCTACGAGCAGTACTTC; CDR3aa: CASRTGGAPSYEQYF
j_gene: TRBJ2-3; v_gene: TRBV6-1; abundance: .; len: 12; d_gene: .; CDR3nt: TGTGCCACTCGGGATATTACAGATACGCAGTATTTT; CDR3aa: CATRDITDTQYF
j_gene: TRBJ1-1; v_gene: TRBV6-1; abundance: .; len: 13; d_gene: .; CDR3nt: TGTGCCGCCCAGGGTTGGGTGAACACTGAAGCTTTCTTT; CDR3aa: CAAQGWVNTEAFF
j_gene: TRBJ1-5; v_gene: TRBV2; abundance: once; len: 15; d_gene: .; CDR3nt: TGTGCCAGCAGGAACAGGCTTCTGGGCAATCAGCCCCAGCATTTT; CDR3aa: CASRNRLLGNQPQHF
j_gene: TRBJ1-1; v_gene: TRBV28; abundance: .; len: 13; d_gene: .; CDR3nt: TGTGCCAGCAGTTTCCACGGACAGCCCGAAGCTTTCTTT; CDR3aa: CASSFHGQPEAFF
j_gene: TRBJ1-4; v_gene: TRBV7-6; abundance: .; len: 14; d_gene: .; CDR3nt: TGTGCCAGCAGCCCCCAGAAGAATAATGAAAAACTGTTTTTT; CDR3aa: CASSPQKNNEKLFF
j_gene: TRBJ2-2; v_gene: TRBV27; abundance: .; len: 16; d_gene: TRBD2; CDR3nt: TGTGCCAGCAGTCTGGGACTAGCGGGAGTTACCGGGGAGCTGTTTTTT; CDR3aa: CASSLGLAGVTGELFF
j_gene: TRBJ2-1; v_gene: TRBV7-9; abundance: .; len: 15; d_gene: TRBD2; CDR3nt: TGTGCCAGCACAGTGACTAGCGGTTCCTACAATGAGCAGTTCTTC; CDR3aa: CASTVTSGSYNEQFF
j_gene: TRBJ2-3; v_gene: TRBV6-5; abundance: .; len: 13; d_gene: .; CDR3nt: TGTGCCAGCAGCGTGACTAGCACAGATACGCAGTATTTT; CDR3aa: CASSVTSTDTQYF
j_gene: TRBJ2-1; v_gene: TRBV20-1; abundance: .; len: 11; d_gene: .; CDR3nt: TGCAGAGGGGTCTCCTACAATGAGCAGTTCTTC; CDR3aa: CRGVSYNEQFF
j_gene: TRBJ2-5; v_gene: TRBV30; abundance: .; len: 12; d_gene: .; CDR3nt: TGTGCCGGCTGGGGCGGACAAGAGACCCAGTACTTC; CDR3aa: CAGWGGQETQYF
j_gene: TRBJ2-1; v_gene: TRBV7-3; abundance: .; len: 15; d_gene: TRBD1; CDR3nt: TGTGCCAGCAGCGTCCGGGACAGGTCCTACAATGAGCAGTTCTTC; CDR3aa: CASSVRDRSYNEQFF
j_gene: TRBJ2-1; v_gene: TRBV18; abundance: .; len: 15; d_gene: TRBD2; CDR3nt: TGTGCCAGCTCACCCGGACTAGCGCCCTACAATGAGCAGTTCTTC; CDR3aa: CASSPGLAPYNEQFF
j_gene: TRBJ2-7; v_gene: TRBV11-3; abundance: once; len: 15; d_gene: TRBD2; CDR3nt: TGTGCCAGCAGCGTGGGGGGAGGGAGCTCCTACGAGCAGTACTTC; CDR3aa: CASSVGGGSSYEQYF
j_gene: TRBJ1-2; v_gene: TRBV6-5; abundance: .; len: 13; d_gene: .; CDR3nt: TGTGCCAGCCGCCTGGACTTCAACTATGGCTACACCTTC; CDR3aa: CASRLDFNYGYTF
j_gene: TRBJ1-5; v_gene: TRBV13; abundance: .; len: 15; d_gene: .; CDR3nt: TGTGCCAGCAGCTTAGGCCGGGGTAGCAATCAGCCCCAGCATTTT; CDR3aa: CASSLGRGSNQPQHF
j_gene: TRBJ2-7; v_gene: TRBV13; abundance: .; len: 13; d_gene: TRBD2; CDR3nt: TGTGCCAGCAGCTCCTATCGACTAGCGGAGCAGTACTTC; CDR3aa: CASSSYRLAEQYF
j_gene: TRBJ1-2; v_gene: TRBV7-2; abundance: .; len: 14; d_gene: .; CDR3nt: TGTGCCAGCAGCGCTATGGACAGTTCATATGGCTACACCTTC; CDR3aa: CASSAMDSSYGYTF
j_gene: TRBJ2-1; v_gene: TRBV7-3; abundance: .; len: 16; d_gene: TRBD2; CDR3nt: TGTGCCAGCAGCTCCCTAGCGGGGGAACACTACAATGAGCAGTTCTTC; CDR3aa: CASSSLAGEHYNEQFF
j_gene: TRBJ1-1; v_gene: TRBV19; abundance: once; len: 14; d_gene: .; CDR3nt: TGTGCCAGTAGTATTTTACGGGGGGGAACTGAAGCTTTCTTT; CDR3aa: CASSILRGGTEAFF
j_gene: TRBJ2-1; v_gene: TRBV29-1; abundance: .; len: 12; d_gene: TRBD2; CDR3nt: TGCAGCGGTAGCGGGAGGAACAATGAGCAGTTCTTC; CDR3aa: CSGSGRNNEQFF
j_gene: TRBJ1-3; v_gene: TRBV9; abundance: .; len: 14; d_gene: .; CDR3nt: TGTGCCAGCAGCGTAGCCAGGTCTGGAAACACCATATATTTT; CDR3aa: CASSVARSGNTIYF
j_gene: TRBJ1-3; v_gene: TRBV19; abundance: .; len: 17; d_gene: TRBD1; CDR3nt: TGTGCCAGTAGTATAGCCGGGACAGGGAGCGCTGGAAACACCATATATTTT; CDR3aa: CASSIAGTGSAGNTIYF
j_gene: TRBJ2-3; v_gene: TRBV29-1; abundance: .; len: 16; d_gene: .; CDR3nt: TGCAGCGTTGTGAGGGTGATGCCCCGAGAAGCAGATACGCAGTATTTT; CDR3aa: CSVVRVMPREADTQYF
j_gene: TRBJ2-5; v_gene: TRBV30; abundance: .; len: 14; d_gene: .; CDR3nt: TGTGCCTGGAGTGTTGGCAGGGCTAAAGAGACCCAGTACTTC; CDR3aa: CAWSVGRAKETQYF
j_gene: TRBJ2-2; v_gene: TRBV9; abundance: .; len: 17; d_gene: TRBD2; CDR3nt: TGTGCCAGCAGCCTAACCGGGACTAGCGGGAGAGCCGGGGAGCTGTTTTTT; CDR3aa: CASSLTGTSGRAGELFF
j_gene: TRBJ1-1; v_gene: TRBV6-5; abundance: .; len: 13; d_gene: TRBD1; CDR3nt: TGTGCCAGCAAAATAACAGGGGTAACTGAAGCTTTCTTT; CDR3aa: CASKITGVTEAFF
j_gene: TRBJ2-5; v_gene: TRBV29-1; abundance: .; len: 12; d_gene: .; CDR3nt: TGCAGCGCCGAACAGGGGAGGGAGACCCAGTACTTC; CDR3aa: CSAEQGRETQYF
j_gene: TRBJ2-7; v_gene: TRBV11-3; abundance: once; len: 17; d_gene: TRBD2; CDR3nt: TGTGCCAGTAGGGGGGGGACTAGCGGGACTAAATCCTACGAGCAGTACTTC; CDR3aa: CASRGGTSGTKSYEQYF
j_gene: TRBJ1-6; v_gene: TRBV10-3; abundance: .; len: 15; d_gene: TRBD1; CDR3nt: TGTGCCATCAGTGGGAGGACAGGGCCGAATTCACCCCTCCACTTT; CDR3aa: CAISGRTGPNSPLHF
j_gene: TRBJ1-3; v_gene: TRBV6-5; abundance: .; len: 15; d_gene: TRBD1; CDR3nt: TGTGCCAGCATTACAGGGGGCGCTACTGGAAACACCATATATTTT; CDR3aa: CASITGGATGNTIYF
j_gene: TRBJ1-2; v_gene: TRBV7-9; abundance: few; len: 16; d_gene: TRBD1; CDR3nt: TGTGCCAGCAGCTTAATTCGTACAGGGGGCGCAAAAGGCTACACCTTC; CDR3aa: CASSLIRTGGAKGYTF
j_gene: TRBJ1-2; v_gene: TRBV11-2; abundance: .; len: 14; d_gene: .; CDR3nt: TGTGCCAGCAGCCCCGGGGGAGGTAACTATGGCTACACCTTC; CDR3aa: CASSPGGGNYGYTF
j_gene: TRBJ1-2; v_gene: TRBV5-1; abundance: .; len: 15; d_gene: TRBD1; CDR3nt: TGCGCCAGCAGCCTGTCGGGACAGGGGGACTATGGCTACACCTTC; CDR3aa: CASSLSGQGDYGYTF
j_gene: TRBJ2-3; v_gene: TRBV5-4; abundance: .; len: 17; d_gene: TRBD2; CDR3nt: TGTGCCAGCAGCTTGCTAGCGGGGGCCTTGTACACAGATACGCAGTATTTT; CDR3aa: CASSLLAGALYTDTQYF
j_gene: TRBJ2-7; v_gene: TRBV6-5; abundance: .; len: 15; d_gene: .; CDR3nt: TGTGCCAGCAGTCCCCAGGAGGGGAAGCCCTACGAGCAGTACTTC; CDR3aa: CASSPQEGKPYEQYF
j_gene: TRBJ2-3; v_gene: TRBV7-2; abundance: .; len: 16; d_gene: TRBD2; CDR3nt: TGTGCCAGCAGCTTCCGACTAGCGGGGGACACAGATACGCAGTATTTT; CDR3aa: CASSFRLAGDTDTQYF
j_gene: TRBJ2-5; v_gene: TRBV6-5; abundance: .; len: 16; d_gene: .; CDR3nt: TGTGCCAGCAGTTACTCGCTAGTTCCCCTGGGAGAGACCCAGTACTTC; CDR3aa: CASSYSLVPLGETQYF
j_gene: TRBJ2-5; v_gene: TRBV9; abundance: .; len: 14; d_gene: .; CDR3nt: TGTGCCAGCAGCCCCGGGCAGGGCAAAGAGACCCAGTACTTC; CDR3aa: CASSPGQGKETQYF
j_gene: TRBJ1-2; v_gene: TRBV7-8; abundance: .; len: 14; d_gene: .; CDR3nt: TGTGCCAGCAGCTCCCGGCGCGGGGGCTATGGCTACACCTTC; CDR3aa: CASSSRRGGYGYTF
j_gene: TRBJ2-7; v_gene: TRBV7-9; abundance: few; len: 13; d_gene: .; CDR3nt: TGTGCCAGCAGTGAGGGTAGCTCCTACGAGCAGTACTTC; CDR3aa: CASSEGSSYEQYF
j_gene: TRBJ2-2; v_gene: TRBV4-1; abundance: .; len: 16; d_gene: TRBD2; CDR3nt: TGCGCCAGCAGCCAAGGAGCGGGGGGGTTCACCGGGGAGCTGTTTTTT; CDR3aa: CASSQGAGGFTGELFF
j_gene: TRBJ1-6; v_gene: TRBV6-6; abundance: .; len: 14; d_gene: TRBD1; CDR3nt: TGTGCCAGCAGAGGGGGCGTTTATAATTCACCCCTCCACTTT; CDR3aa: CASRGGVYNSPLHF